This TCR beta chain is drawn from a study of cytomegalovirus exposure and HLA in healthy donors. Study findings and constraints: Among immune exposure information, only CMV serostatus was available. Within an earlier analysis, most TCR beta V segments proved productive either about 87% or about 30% of the time.

Points on this clone: Its cognate antigen is unknown.

Germline V CDR1 and CDR2: LNHDA, SQIVND (reference sequence). V lost 7 bases and J lost 4; bases outside the gene matches: 5. The CDR3 has 14 residues. It was healthy bone marrow donors who served as donors. In the PCR, 60 Vbeta and 13 Jbeta primers were used. Here immunoSEQ multiplex PCR was the method, and the copy in TCRdb shows in-frame clones only, minus some. The sample contains 150,000 to 200,000 clones, about four fifths of which appear only once. V usage is TRBV19 and J usage is TRBJ2-7; 12 nucleotides align to TRBD2. This TCR was recovered from a man aged 50 or older in good health and CMV-seronegative. The sample consisted of PBMCs. The CDR3 DNA reads as TGTGCCAGTACAGGGGGGACTAGCGGGTACGAGCAGTACTTC. Its protein is CASTGGTSGYEQYF.